The 22 T cell receptor beta chains reported below all come from one sample, sequenced in a study of OX40 agonist ivuxolimab in advanced cancers. TCRdb's table, derived via immunoSEQ multiplex PCR, lists solely in-frame clones and lacks some. The sample records under 90,000 clones, less than 95% being singletons. Sequenced material: CD4+ or CD8+ T cells sorted from blood, taken in a trial of the OX40 agonist ivuxolimab. All receptors derive from an adult with an advanced solid tumor such as melanoma, head and neck, liver or kidney cancer.

This chain uses TRBV5-1 with TRBJ2-1; 9 bases fit TRBD2. Germline V gene data show CDR1 as SGHRS and CDR2 as YFSETQ. This CDR3 contains 15 residues. With V trimmed by 0 bases and J by 7 bases, 5 bases remained unmatched. CDR3 nucleotide sequence: TGCGCCAGCAGCTTGGAGGGGACTAGCTCAAATGAGCAGTTCTTC. Its protein is CASSLEGTSSNEQFF.

A few counts support this clone. The chain links TRBV4-1 to TRBJ1-4, with D perhaps matching TRBD1 (6 bases). CDR3 length equals 16 residues. Germline V CDR1 and CDR2: MGHRA, YSYEKL. Trimming removed 1 base at V and 7 bases at J, with 16 bases between. CDR3 nucleotide sequence: TGCGCCAGCAGCCAAGGGAGTGCGGGGGGCCGTGAAAAACTGTTTTTT. Translated, it gives CASSQGSAGGREKLFF.

V usage is TRBV4-1 and J usage is TRBJ1-1; D might be TRBD1 (6 bases). Germline CDR1 MGHRA, CDR2 YSYEKL. Trimming cost V 3 bases and J 0 bases, with 20 bases left between them. There are 18 residues in the CDR3. The CDR3 region is CASSHPGLGARLNTEAFF. As DNA, the CDR3 is TGCGCCAGCAGCCACCCCGGGTTGGGGGCGCGTCTGAACACTGAAGCTTTCTTT.

The CDR3 loop reads CASSLDRGNSPLHF. The CDR3 DNA sequence: TGTGCCAGTAGTCTGGACAGGGGCAATTCACCCCTCCACTTT. V is TRBV19 and J is TRBJ1-6, with 9 bases lining up with TRBD1. The germline gives CDR1 LNHDA, CDR2 SQIVND (reference sequence). V trimming: 5 bases; J trimming: 7 bases; junction bases outside the gene matches: 3. The CDR3 contains 14 residues.

The sample holds one count of this clone. The chain carries TRBV7-9 and TRBJ2-3; the match to TRBD2 covers 10 bases. Per the germline V gene, CDR1 is SEHNR and CDR2 is FQNEAQ (reference sequence). J lost 0 bases, V lost 10 bases, and 10 bases had no gene match. The CDR3 is made up of 16 amino acids. The CDR3 loop is CATQREGTTSTDTQYF. CDR3 coding DNA: TGTGCCACCCAGCGGGAGGGAACGACTAGCACAGATACGCAGTATTTT.

The V call is TRBV5-1, the J call TRBJ2-2; D may be TRBD2 (5 bases). Trimming pared 3 bases from V and 6 bases from J, leaving 12 bases between. CDR3 size: 14 residues. Germline V gives CDR1 SGHRS, CDR2 YFSETQ. The CDR3 DNA reads TGCGCCAGCAGCTCCGGTACTAGGGCCGGGGAGCTGTTTTTT. It translates to CASSSGTRAGELFF.

The chain uses TRBV7-9 and TRBJ1-1; TRBD1 aligns across 7 bases. The germline gives CDR1 SEHNR, CDR2 FQNEAQ (reference sequence). The CDR3 is made up of 14 amino acids. With 4 bases clipped from V and 2 bases from J, the junction kept 4 bases outside the gene matches. CDR3 sequence: CASSWGQTNTEAFF. In nucleotides, the CDR3 is TGTGCCAGCAGCTGGGGACAGACCAACACTGAAGCTTTCTTT.

The J gene is TRBJ1-2, the V gene TRBV6-6, with 7 bases matching TRBD1. The J segment lost 8 bases and the V segment lost 5 bases, leaving 8 bases of the junction unmatched. CDR1 is MNHNY, CDR2 SVGAGI, per germline (reference sequence). The CDR3 is made up of 13 amino acids. In nucleotides, the CDR3 is TGTGCCAGCAGTCACCGGGACAGCTGGGGCTACACCTTC. Protein: CASSHRDSWGYTF.

The V and J genes are TRBV5-4 and TRBJ2-5; D not resolved. CDR3 size: 13 residues. V was pared by 2 bases and J by 0 bases, with 5 bases between. Germline-derived CDR1 and CDR2 are SGHNT and YYREEE (reference sequence). In DNA form, the CDR3 reads TGTGCCAGCAGCTTCGGGTACCAAGAGACCCAGTACTTC. As protein: CASSFGYQETQYF.

The chain is built from TRBV25-1 and TRBJ2-3; tentatively, D is TRBD2 (5 bases). The CDR3 is 16 amino acids. CDR1 is MGHDK, CDR2 SYGVNS, per germline. Trimming removed 4 bases at V and 1 base at J, with 15 bases between. CDR3 loop: CASSAIASGGTDTQYF. In DNA, the CDR3 is TGTGCCAGCAGTGCCATCGCCTCCGGGGGCACAGATACGCAGTATTTT.

The V call is TRBV6-5, the J call TRBJ1-1; D not certain. In germline, CDR1 is MNHEY, CDR2 SVGAGI. CDR3 length equals 12 residues. V was trimmed by 10 bases and J by 5 bases, leaving 14 bases between them. The CDR3 spells CAIRTGGTEAFF. In DNA, the CDR3 is TGTGCCATCCGAACCGGCGGGACTGAAGCTTTCTTT.

CDR3 sequence reads: CASSVLAGAGAKNIQYF. DNA of the CDR3: TGTGCCAGCAGCGTGCTAGCGGGGGCGGGGGCCAAAAACATTCAGTACTTC. V and J are TRBV7-2 and TRBJ2-4; 10 nucleotides agree with TRBD2. The V gene end was trimmed by 5 bases and the J gene end by 1 base; junction bases not matched to a gene: 8. The CDR3 is made up of 17 amino acids. Germline lookup yields CDR1 SGHTA and CDR2 FQGNSA.

The chain has TRBV28 and TRBJ2-1; 8 bases agree with TRBD2. Germline V gives CDR1 MDHEN, CDR2 SYDVKM. CDR3 length equals 15 residues. Trimming took 5 bases from V and 5 from J; bases not matched to a gene: 8. The CDR3 protein is CASSPGGEGDNEQFF. In nucleotides, the CDR3 is TGTGCCAGCAGTCCCGGGGGGGAGGGCGACAATGAGCAGTTCTTC.

The chain carries TRBV6-6 and TRBJ2-7; maybe TRBD2 (5 bases). The CDR3 has 13 amino acids. The V end was cut by 3 bases, the J end by 10 bases, with 16 bases between. CDR1 and CDR2 from the germline V gene are MNHNY and SVGAGI (reference sequence). The CDR3 reads CASSYGTPGEQYF. For the CDR3, the DNA is TGTGCCAGCAGTTATGGAACTCCCGGGGAACAGTACTTC.

The rearrangement uses TRBV5-1 and TRBJ1-2, with D possibly matching TRBD1 (5 bases). Germline lookup yields CDR1 SGHRS and CDR2 YFSETQ. The V end lost 4 bases, the J end lost 7 bases, and 14 bases lay between the germline ends. This CDR3 comprises 13 residues. The CDR3 sequence is CASSLVGDPGYTF. The CDR3 DNA reads as TGCGCCAGCAGCCTCGTCGGGGACCCTGGCTACACCTTC.

This clone appeared a few times. The chain has TRBV5-4 and TRBJ2-5, with 9 bases lining up with TRBD2. CDR1 is SGHNT and CDR2 is YYREEE in the germline V gene (reference sequence). This CDR3 has 15 amino acids. Trimming took 0 bases from V and 6 from J; bases not matched to a gene: 6. CDR3 nucleotides: TGTGCCAGCAGCTTGGCCGGCGGGAGGGTGCAGACCCAGTACTTC. This gives the protein CASSLAGGRVQTQYF. The whole variable domain, remainder taken from reference TRBV5-4 and TRBJ2-5, is ETGVTQSPTHLIKTRGQQVTLRCSSQSGHNTVSWYQQALGQGPQFIFQYYREEENGRGNFPPRFSGLQFPNYSSELNVNALELDDSALYLCASSLAGGRVQTQYFGPGTRLLVL.

The chain links TRBV7-9 to TRBJ2-2; D is undetermined. V lost 0 bases, J lost 0 bases, and 11 bases lay in between. This CDR3 comprises 17 residues. The germline CDR1 and CDR2 sequences are SEHNR and FQNEAQ (reference sequence). The CDR3 region is CASSLAGSGANTGELFF. DNA of the CDR3: TGTGCCAGCAGCTTAGCGGGTTCAGGCGCGAACACCGGGGAGCTGTTTTTT.

This clone was seen only once. V is TRBV5-1 and J is TRBJ2-1, with 11 bases that match TRBD2. After removal of 3 bases from V and 0 bases from J, the junction contained 5 bases not matched to a gene. This CDR3 spans 17 amino acids. CDR1 is SGHRS and CDR2 is YFSETQ in the germline V gene. The CDR3 loop reads CASSYLAGGNSYNEQFF. The CDR3 region has the DNA TGCGCCAGCAGCTACCTAGCGGGGGGTAACTCCTACAATGAGCAGTTCTTC.

The V and J genes are TRBV7-8 and TRBJ1-2, with TRBD1 matching 7 bases. The CDR3 length is 13 residues. The V gene's germline CDR1 is SGHVS and CDR2 FQNEAQ. Trimming removed 0 bases from V and 7 bases from J; junction bases left unmatched: 2. CDR3 protein: CASSLAGTAGYTF. The CDR3 coding sequence is TGTGCCAGCAGCTTAGCAGGGACAGCTGGCTACACCTTC. Full variable domain (remainder filled in from reference TRBV7-8 and TRBJ1-2): GAGVSQSPRYKVAKRGQDVALRCDPISGHVSLFWYQQALGQGPEFLTYFQNEAQLDKSGLPSDRFFAERPEGSVSTLKIQRTQQEDSAVYLCASSLAGTAGYTFGSGTRLTVV.

The chain combines TRBV11-3 with TRBJ2-6; no clear D gene. V was cut by 0 bases and J by 0 bases, with 12 bases left in between. Germline V gene data show CDR1 as SGHNT and CDR2 as YENEEA. The CDR3 contains 18 residues. The CDR3 loop is CASSLEAAISSGANVLTF. CDR3 coding DNA: TGTGCCAGCAGCTTAGAGGCGGCTATTAGCTCTGGGGCCAACGTCCTGACTTTC.

This chain uses TRBV27 with TRBJ2-7; 8 bases match TRBD1. The CDR3 sequence is 15 residues long. Germline CDR1 is MNHEY and CDR2 is SMNVEV (reference sequence). Trimming cost V 5 bases and J 5 bases; bases outside gene matches: 11. CDR3 amino acids: CASSKTPGTGHEQYF. The CDR3 DNA is TGTGCCAGCAGTAAAACCCCCGGGACAGGCCACGAGCAGTACTTC.

This clone was recorded only once. The chain is built from TRBV5-1 and TRBJ2-2, with 9 bases fitting TRBD2. V lost 5 bases and J lost 6; bases outside the gene matches: 11. Germline V gene sequence: CDR1 SGHRS, CDR2 YFSETQ. This CDR3 is built from 16 residues. CDR3 sequence reads: CASSSLRGGTSGELFF. The CDR3 coding sequence is TGCGCCAGCAGTTCCCTGCGGGGGGGTACGTCCGGGGAGCTGTTTTTT.